This T cell receptor (beta chain) emerged from a study of cytomegalovirus exposure and HLA in healthy donors. Note on this clone: Its cognate antigen is unknown.

The ends were cut back, 0 bases at V and 7 bases at J, with 15 bases in the middle. This CDR3 has 15 amino acids. Germline CDR1 SQVTM, CDR2 ANQGSEA. Notes on the study in general: Later work showed greater clonal expansion in HLA-associated TCR beta chains than in equally common others. Reports indicated that the classifier achieved high specificity and sensitivity in diagnosing cytomegalovirus status. Within the data, a cluster of highly shared sequence variants was likely a sequencing artifact. A previous analysis found most TCR beta V segments productive roughly 90% or roughly 30% of the time.

In the PCR, 60 Vbeta and 13 Jbeta primers were used. The data were produced by immunoSEQ multiplex PCR, yet TCRdb's version contains in-frame clones alone and is incomplete. Of under 200,000 clones in the sample, 82% were seen once. Sequenced input: PBMCs. The V call is TRBV29-1, the J call TRBJ2-2, with D perhaps TRBD1 (5 bases). The receptor's source is a girl aged 2 to 10 in good health and CMV-seropositive. The CDR3 DNA sequence: TGCAGCGTTGAAGATCCGTCAGGGATTGGCGGGGAGCTGTTTTTT. Protein sequence: CSVEDPSGIGGELFF.